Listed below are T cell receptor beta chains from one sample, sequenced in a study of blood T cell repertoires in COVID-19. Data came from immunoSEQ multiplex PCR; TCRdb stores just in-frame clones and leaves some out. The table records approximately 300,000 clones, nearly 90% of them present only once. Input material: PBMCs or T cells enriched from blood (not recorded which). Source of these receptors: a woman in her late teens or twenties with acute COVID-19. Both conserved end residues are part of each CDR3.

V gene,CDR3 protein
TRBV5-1,CASSLWQGDNTGELFF
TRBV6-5,CASKTGTGSTGELFF
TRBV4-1,CASSRDIRRNYGYTF
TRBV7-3,CASSPTGAGYGYTF
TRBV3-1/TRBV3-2,CASSYDRQGTEAFF
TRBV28,CASVSGRVSTDTQYF
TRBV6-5,CASSPRGGQGMGYTF
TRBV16,CASSQSSGMGADTQYF
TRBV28,CASSLKFRTPTNYGYTF
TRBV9,CASSLSRTGGGEKLFF
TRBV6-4,CASSRGSGNLGTGELFF
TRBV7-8,CASSLLPGTGDEQYF
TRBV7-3,CASSLSGSSYNEQFF
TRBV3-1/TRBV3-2,CASSLAGEGETQYF